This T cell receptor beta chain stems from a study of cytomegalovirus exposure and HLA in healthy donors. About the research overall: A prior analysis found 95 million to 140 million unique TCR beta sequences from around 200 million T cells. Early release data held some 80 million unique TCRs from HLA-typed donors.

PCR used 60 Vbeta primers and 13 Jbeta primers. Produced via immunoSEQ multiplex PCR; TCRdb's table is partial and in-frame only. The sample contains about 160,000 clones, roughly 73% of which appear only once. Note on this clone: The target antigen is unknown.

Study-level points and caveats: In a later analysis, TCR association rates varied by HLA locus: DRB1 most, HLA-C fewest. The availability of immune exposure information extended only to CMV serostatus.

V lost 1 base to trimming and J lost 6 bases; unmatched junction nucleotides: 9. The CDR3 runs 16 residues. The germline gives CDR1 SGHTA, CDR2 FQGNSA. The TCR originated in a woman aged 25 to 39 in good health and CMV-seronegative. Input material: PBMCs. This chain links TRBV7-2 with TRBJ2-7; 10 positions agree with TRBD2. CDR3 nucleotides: TGTGCCAGCAGCTTAGAATCCCCGGGACTAGCGCTCGAGCAGTACTTC. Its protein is CASSLESPGLALEQYF.